These 32 T cell receptor beta chains were sequenced from one sample in a study of patients and donors after allogeneic stem cell transplantation (dated by TCRdb to 2018 to 2020). Libraries came from RT-PCR. Reads for this sample came from a NextSeq 550. In TCRdb, the public reads were trimmed at Q25 with fastp and aligned with MiXCR, with productive beta chains retained. Every CDR3 protein is listed once, alongside the most common genes and DNA of its rows. The sample has about 960,000 distinct CDR3 sequences on record, about a sixth of them singletons. The ten top clones hold under 6.5% of the sample. The source material was blood, either unsorted or a sorted T cell fraction (not recorded which). The receptor set was obtained from a human donor who was either an allogeneic HSCT recipient or a stem cell or donor lymphocyte infusion donor (not recorded which). It is not recorded whose cells these are; they may come from a transplant donor.

The chain links TRBV9 to TRBJ2-1; 8 bases fit TRBD2. J was trimmed by 1 base and V by 4 bases; bases with no gene match: 7. The CDR3 is 16 residues long. Per the germline V gene, CDR1 is SGDLS and CDR2 is YYNGEE. CDR3 loop: CASSPSGSSSYNEQFF. Here the CDR3 DNA reads TGTGCCAGCAGCCCAAGCGGGAGTTCATCCTACAATGAGCAGTTCTTC.

This clonotype was observed at least ten times. V and J are TRBV12-3 or TRBV12-4 and TRBJ2-2; 7 bases fit TRBD2. Trimming at V came to 5 bases and at J to 5 bases, leaving 8 bases not matched to a gene. The CDR3 loop spans 15 amino acids. The DNA for the CDR3 is TGTGCCAGCAGTCTAAGTCTCGGGGGGACCGGGGAGCTGTTTTTT. This encodes CASSLSLGGTGELFF.

To note about this clonotype: Possible read error: a much larger clone is one base away. The gene calls are TRBV27 and TRBJ2-7; TRBD1 might be the D (5 bases). Trimming removed 2 bases at V and 4 bases at J, with 9 bases between. Germline V gives CDR1 MNHEY, CDR2 SMNVEV (reference sequence). This CDR3 is 13 amino acids long. The CDR3 nucleotides read TGTGCCAGCAGTTTACCAGGGAAGTACGAGCAGTACTTC. Translated: CASSLPGKYEQYF.

The chain has TRBV4-1 and TRBJ2-7; TRBD2 might be the D (5 bases). With 0 bases removed from V and 0 bases from J, the gap between germline ends came to 9 bases. The CDR3 covers 15 residues. CDR1 and CDR2 from the germline V gene are MGHRA and YSYEKL. The CDR3 sequence is CASSQDTGYSYEQYF. The CDR3 bases are TGCGCCAGCAGCCAAGATACGGGGTACTCCTACGAGCAGTACTTC.

The chain combines TRBV5-1 with TRBJ1-5; TRBD1 matches at 9 bases. The CDR3 totals 15 residues. V lost 4 bases to trimming and J lost 0 bases; unmatched junction nucleotides: 2. Germline CDR1 is SGHRS and CDR2 is YFSETQ. This CDR3 is CASSRTGDSNQPQHF. Here the CDR3 DNA reads TGCGCCAGCAGCCGGACAGGGGATAGCAATCAGCCCCAGCATTTT.

This clonotype was seen a few times. The chain is built from TRBV4-3 and TRBJ2-7; 7 bases map to TRBD1. Losses at the gene ends were 8 bases for V and 4 bases for J; bases not matched to a gene: 5. The CDR3 contains 12 residues. Germline lookup yields CDR1 LGHNA and CDR2 YSLEER. The DNA of the CDR3 is TGCGCCAGCGGTGGACAGGTTTACGAGCAGTACTTC. Translated, it gives CASGGQVYEQYF.

This chain connects TRBV30 to TRBJ2-2; D unresolved. Trimming removed 0 bases at V and 3 bases at J, with 8 bases between. CDR3 length: 14 residues. The germline V gene encodes CDR1 GTSNPN and CDR2 SVGIG (reference sequence). CDR3 in DNA: TGTGCCTGGAGTGTAATGGTTGACACCGGGGAGCTGTTTTTT. It specifies CAWSVMVDTGELFF.

This clonotype turned up a few times. This chain connects TRBV7-9 to TRBJ2-7, with unresolved D. Trimming stripped 3 bases from V and 2 bases from J, with 8 bases between. Germline CDR1 is SEHNR and CDR2 is FQNEAQ (reference sequence). The CDR3 is 13 amino acids. Here the CDR3 reads CASSFKYPYEQYF. CDR3 nucleotides: TGTGCCAGCAGCTTTAAGTATCCCTACGAGCAGTACTTC. The full variable domain, rest sourced from reference TRBV7-9 and TRBJ2-7, is DTGVSQNPRHKITKRGQNVTFRCDPISEHNRLYWYRQTLGQGPEFLTYFQNEAQLEKSRLLSDRFSAERPKGSFSTLEIQRTEQGDSAMYLCASSFKYPYEQYFGPGTRLTVT.

This clonotype was seen only a few times. The J gene is TRBJ2-1, the V gene TRBV5-6, with D perhaps being TRBD1 or TRBD2 (5 bases each). Trimming cost V 0 bases and J 15 bases, with 22 bases left between them. This CDR3 comprises 15 residues. CDR1 and CDR2 (germline): SGHDT, YYEEEE. The DNA of the CDR3 is TGTGCCAGCAGCTTGGTCAGGGATAGCGCCCCTCGTTTGTTCTTC. It yields the protein CASSLVRDSAPRLFF.

The chain combines TRBV21-1 with TRBJ2-1; the table's D call, TRBD1, has no DNA check behind it. TRBV21-1 is a pseudogene locus. This CDR3 is built from 16 residues. The CDR3 is CASSRGGRDGYNEQFF. The CDR3 DNA reads TGTGCCAGCAGCAGAGGAGGTCGGGACGGATACAATGAGCAGTTCTTC.

This clonotype was detected a few times. The CDR3 protein is CASSVADNSPLHF. In DNA form, the CDR3 reads TGTGCCAGCAGTGTGGCAGATAATTCACCCCTCCACTTT. The chain combines TRBV2 with TRBJ1-6, with unresolved D. V gave up 4 bases and J gave up 5 bases, with 6 bases separating them. Germline CDR1 is SNHLY and CDR2 is FYNNEI. This CDR3 is 13 amino acids long. The entire variable domain, with the rest obtained from reference TRBV2 and TRBJ1-6, is as follows: EPEVTQTPSHQVTQMGQEVILRCVPISNHLYFYWYRQILGQKVEFLVSFYNNEISEKSEIFDDQFSVERPDGSNFTLKIRSTKLEDSAMYFCASSVADNSPLHFGNGTRLTVT.

The chain links TRBV2 to TRBJ2-7; 7 bases map to TRBD1. This CDR3 has 14 amino acids. The V gene end was trimmed by 6 bases and the J gene end by 2 bases; junction bases not matched to a gene: 7. Looked up from germline, CDR1 is SNHLY and CDR2 is FYNNEI. CDR3 DNA: TGTGCCAGCAGCAGACAGGGACCGACCTACGAGCAGTACTTC. Translated, it gives CASSRQGPTYEQYF.

This clonotype came up a few times. The rearrangement joins TRBV7-9 to TRBJ1-6; no reliable D call. The CDR3 is made up of 14 amino acids. With 5 bases removed from V and 13 bases from J, the gap between germline ends came to 18 bases. Germline values: CDR1 SEHNR, CDR2 FQNEAQ (reference sequence). The CDR3 region has the DNA TGTGCCAGCAGCCCCTCCTCCTTTCAGGCTCCCCTCCACTTT. Its protein product is CASSPSSFQAPLHF.

At least ten counts were recorded for this clonotype. The CDR3 region has the DNA TGTGCCAGCAGCGGATACCTAGCGGGGCCTTACAATGAGCAGTTCTTC. It yields the protein CASSGYLAGPYNEQFF. The V gene is TRBV9, the J gene TRBJ2-1; TRBD2 matches at 9 bases. Per germline, CDR1 SGDLS and CDR2 YYNGEE. Germline trimming cut 3 bases from V and 4 bases from J; bases unmatched to any gene: 8. The CDR3 extends over 16 amino acids.

There are a few counts of this clonotype. The chain carries TRBV7-9 and TRBJ1-1; 9 bases are a match to TRBD1. The CDR3 extends over 15 amino acids. V dropped 1 base and J dropped 3; count of bases not matched to a gene: 3. Germline V gene sequence: CDR1 SEHNR, CDR2 FQNEAQ (reference sequence). The CDR3 region has the DNA TGTGCCAGCAGCTTAGGGGACAGGGAGGACACTGAAGCTTTCTTT. This encodes CASSLGDREDTEAFF.

V is TRBV7-9 and J is TRBJ2-7, with 8 bases fitting TRBD2. CDR1 and CDR2 from the germline V gene are SEHNR and FQNEAQ (reference sequence). This CDR3 has 14 residues. The ends lost 4 bases at V and 7 bases at J; junction bases unmatched: 9. CDR3 sequence (DNA): TGTGCCAGCAGCTCCACTGGACTAGCCGGGGAGCAGTACTTC. Translating gives CASSSTGLAGEQYF. The complete variable domain, with remaining parts taken from reference TRBV7-9 and TRBJ2-7, reads DTGVSQNPRHKITKRGQNVTFRCDPISEHNRLYWYRQTLGQGPEFLTYFQNEAQLEKSRLLSDRFSAERPKGSFSTLEIQRTEQGDSAMYLCASSSTGLAGEQYFGPGTRLTVT.

This clonotype has ten or more counts. The genes are TRBV12-3 or TRBV12-4 and TRBJ2-3; 7 nucleotides match TRBD2. Losses at the gene ends were 6 bases for V and 5 bases for J; bases not matched to a gene: 2. The CDR3 runs to 12 residues. The CDR3 loop reads CASRVAGDTQYF. The CDR3, as DNA: TGTGCCAGCAGGGTAGCGGGAGATACGCAGTATTTT.

In DNA form, the CDR3 reads TGTGCCAGCAGTTACTCAGGGGGGGGCAATGAGCAGTTCTTC. It specifies CASSYSGGGNEQFF. This chain uses TRBV6-2 or TRBV6-3 with TRBJ2-1, with TRBD2 as a possible D gene (7 bases). This CDR3 is 14 amino acids long. Trimming took 0 bases from V and 6 from J, leaving 9 bases between them. Germline loops: CDR1 MNHEY, CDR2 SVGEGT.

V usage is TRBV4-2 and J usage is TRBJ1-5; TRBD1 agrees at 8 bases. This CDR3 comprises 17 residues. Germline V CDR1 and CDR2: LGHNA, YNFKEQ. V shed 4 bases, J shed 2 bases, and the junction held 10 bases outside the gene matches. The CDR3 DNA reads TGTGCCAGCAGCCGAAAACTTAGGACAGGGCGCAATCAGCCCCAGCATTTT. This encodes CASSRKLRTGRNQPQHF.

This clonotype has just a few counts. The CDR3 coding sequence is TGTGCCAGCAGTGACGTGTCGGGAAGGCTCTATGGCTACACCTTC. Translating it yields CASSDVSGRLYGYTF. The chain has TRBV6-1 and TRBJ1-2; the D is unclear. This CDR3 region has 15 residues. The germline V and J ends were trimmed by 3 bases and 4 bases, with 15 bases remaining between them. Per the germline V gene, CDR1 is MNHNS and CDR2 is SASEGT.

This clonotype has a handful of counts. V gene TRBV20-1 combines with J gene TRBJ1-5, with unresolved D. V lost 1 base to trimming and J lost 4 bases, with 14 bases between them. The CDR3 runs to 15 residues. Germline CDR1 reads DFQATT; CDR2 reads SNEGSKA (reference sequence). Here the CDR3 reads CSARVPSDGNQPQHF. The CDR3 DNA is TGCAGTGCTAGAGTTCCTTCGGACGGTAATCAGCCCCAGCATTTT.

A few counts support this clonotype. At one boundary the junction diverges from the germline segment, which might be a read error. This rearrangement joins TRBV7-9 to TRBJ1-2; 9 nucleotides line up with TRBD1. The CDR3 loop spans 14 amino acids. CDR1 SEHNR and CDR2 FQNEAQ come from the germline V gene (reference sequence). The CDR3 DNA reads as TGTGCCAGCACCTTACAGGGGGCAGACTATGGCTACACCTTC. Residues: CASTLQGADYGYTF.

The J gene is TRBJ2-1, the V gene TRBV7-9, with D possibly matching TRBD2 (5 bases). Looked up from germline, CDR1 is SEHNR and CDR2 is FQNEAQ (reference sequence). Deletions cut 3 bases from V and 7 bases from J, with 16 bases between. The CDR3 loop spans 15 amino acids. The CDR3 sequence is CASSLTGLARNEQFF. In nucleotides, the CDR3 is TGTGCCAGCAGCTTGACGGGGTTAGCGCGAAATGAGCAGTTCTTC.

The chain employs TRBV19 and TRBJ2-1; 7 nucleotides agree with TRBD2. The length of the CDR3 is 16 residues. Germline-derived CDR1 and CDR2 are LNHDA and SQIVND (reference sequence). J gave up 0 bases and V 7 bases, and 9 bases lay outside the gene matches. The CDR3 is CASTQPRGSSYNEQFF. Here the CDR3 DNA reads TGTGCCAGTACCCAACCGCGGGGGAGCTCCTACAATGAGCAGTTCTTC.

V and J are TRBV11-2 and TRBJ2-1, with TRBD2 identical over 13 bases. Trimming took 4 bases from V and 9 from J; bases not matched to a gene: 15. Looked up from germline, CDR1 is SGHAT and CDR2 is FQNNGV. The CDR3 sequence is 18 residues long. The CDR3, as DNA: TGTGCCAGCAGCTCTGGGGCCCGGCGGACTAGCGGGGGAGGTGAGCAGTTCTTC. Translating it yields CASSSGARRTSGGGEQFF. Supplemented by reference TRBV11-2 and TRBJ2-1, the full variable domain reads EAGVAQSPRYKIIEKRQSVAFWCNPISGHATLYWYQQILGQGPKLLIQFQNNGVVDDSQLPKDRFSAERLKGVDSTLKIQPAKLEDSAVYLCASSSGARRTSGGGEQFFGPGTRLTVL.

This clonotype was counted many times. The rearrangement joins TRBV29-1 to TRBJ1-1; D is unclear. Germline V lookup: CDR1 SQVTM, CDR2 ANQGSEA. This CDR3 has 12 amino acids. Trimming took 1 base from V and 9 from J, leaving 12 bases between them. In DNA form, the CDR3 reads TGCAGCGTTGAAGCCCTTCAAGGGCAAGCTTTCTTT. This gives the protein CSVEALQGQAFF.

V and J are TRBV7-9 and TRBJ1-1; D may be TRBD1 (6 bases). Trimming shortened V by 5 bases and J by 3 bases, and 16 bases separated the two germline ends. CDR1 and CDR2 from the germline V gene are SEHNR and FQNEAQ (reference sequence). The CDR3 covers 15 residues. The CDR3 DNA is TGTGCCAGCAGCCTTAATACAGGGTGGGACACTGAAGCTTTCTTT. It specifies CASSLNTGWDTEAFF. The full variable domain, in which reference TRBV7-9 and TRBJ1-1 provide the parts outside the CDR3, is DTGVSQNPRHKITKRGQNVTFRCDPISEHNRLYWYRQTLGQGPEFLTYFQNEAQLEKSRLLSDRFSAERPKGSFSTLEIQRTEQGDSAMYLCASSLNTGWDTEAFFGQGTRLTVV.

This clonotype occurred a few times. The chain carries TRBV7-2 and TRBJ2-3, with D perhaps TRBD2 (5 bases). Germline assignment: CDR1 SGHTA and CDR2 FQGNSA. CDR3 length: 17 residues. Deletions cut 3 bases from V and 0 bases from J, with 16 bases between. Written as DNA, the CDR3 is TGTGCCAGCAGCTTCCTGACTAATCGCGTGAGCACAGATACGCAGTATTTT. Its translation is CASSFLTNRVSTDTQYF.

The chain recombines TRBV2 with TRBJ2-7; D possibly corresponds to TRBD2 (6 bases). Germline V gives CDR1 SNHLY, CDR2 FYNNEI. The CDR3 loop spans 11 amino acids. The V gene lost 6 bases and the J gene lost 6 bases, with 9 bases spanning the gap. This CDR3 is CASRSSVEQYF. In nucleotides, the CDR3 is TGTGCCAGCAGATCTAGCGTCGAGCAGTACTTC. Filled out from reference TRBV2 and TRBJ2-7, the complete variable domain reads EPEVTQTPSHQVTQMGQEVILRCVPISNHLYFYWYRQILGQKVEFLVSFYNNEISEKSEIFDDQFSVERPDGSNFTLKIRSTKLEDSAMYFCASRSSVEQYFGPGTRLTVT.

The chain combines TRBV4-2 with TRBJ1-4; 10 nucleotides line up with TRBD1. The J segment lost 8 bases and the V segment lost 0 bases, leaving 6 bases of the junction unmatched. The CDR3 is 16 residues long. The germline V gene encodes CDR1 LGHNA and CDR2 YNFKEQ. CDR3 amino acids: CASSQDGDRGGEKLFF. CDR3 coding DNA: TGTGCCAGCAGCCAAGATGGGGACAGGGGCGGGGAAAAACTGTTTTTT.

The chain has TRBV5-1 and TRBJ1-1; 9 bases map to TRBD1. The ends lost 0 bases at V and 6 bases at J; junction bases unmatched: 9. The germline V gene encodes CDR1 SGHRS and CDR2 YFSETQ. The CDR3 spans 16 residues. CDR3: CASSLEGQGFLAEAFF. CDR3 coding DNA: TGCGCCAGCAGCTTGGAGGGACAGGGCTTTCTCGCTGAAGCTTTCTTT.

The CDR3, as DNA: TGTGCCATCAGCCCAGCGAATTCCTACAATGAGCAGTTCTTC. The encoded protein is CAISPANSYNEQFF. The chain uses TRBV10-3 and TRBJ2-1; D remains ambiguous. Trimming stripped 6 bases from V and 1 base from J, with 10 bases between. Germline-derived CDR1 and CDR2 are ENHRY and SYGVKD. The CDR3 spans 14 residues.